A single sample gave rise to the 3 T cell receptor beta chains below, sequenced in a study of Ad26.COV2.S vaccination and SARS-CoV-2 variants. TCRdb's table, derived via immunoSEQ multiplex PCR, lists solely in-frame clones and lacks some. The sample records a few hundred thousand clones, 70% to 90% being singletons. Regarding treatment: about 20 received Ad26.COV2.S at low or high dose, single or two shots; 5 received placebo; per-sample allocation not given. On day 63 after the first injection, vaccine and placebo recipients gave samples. The input for sequencing was peripheral blood, taken in a trial of Ad26.COV2.S vaccine versus placebo. All receptors derive from a person aged 18-60 years who received the Ad26.COV2.S COVID-19 vaccine or a placebo.

The chain links TRBV6-1 to TRBJ2-1; D is uncertain. The germline V and J ends were trimmed by 1 base and 6 bases, with 10 bases remaining between them. Germline loops: CDR1 MNHNS, CDR2 SASEGT. The CDR3 has 14 residues. Written as DNA, the CDR3 is TGTGCCAGCAGTGAAGATTACAGATTCAATGAGCAGTTCTTC. Translating it yields CASSEDYRFNEQFF.

The J gene is TRBJ2-7, the V gene TRBV28, with TRBD1 matching over 9 bases. Germline CDR1 is MDHEN and CDR2 is SYDVKM. Unmatched junction bases numbered 10, after V lost 6 bases and J lost 7 bases. The CDR3 length is 14 residues. DNA for the CDR3: TGTGCCAGCAGCCCACTCCAGACAGGGGGGGAGCAGTACTTC. Translation: CASSPLQTGGEQYF. Based on the CDR3 plus reference TRBV28 and TRBJ2-7, the full variable domain is DVKVTQSSRYLVKRTGEKVFLECVQDMDHENMFWYRQDPGLGLRLIYFSYDVKMKEKGDIPEGYSVSREKKERFSLILESASTNQTSMYLCASSPLQTGGEQYFGPGTRLTVT.

The V call is TRBV11-2, the J call TRBJ2-7; D is perhaps TRBD1 (5 bases). From germline, CDR1 is SGHAT and CDR2 FQNNGV. V gave up 5 bases and J gave up 5 bases, with 10 bases separating them. There are 12 residues in the CDR3. The CDR3 region has the DNA TGTGCCAGCAGCCCCGCAGGGAACGAGCAGTACTTC. It codes for CASSPAGNEQYF.